The 25 T cell receptor beta chains below all came from one sample that was sequenced in a study of OX40 agonist ivuxolimab in advanced cancers. The library was generated by the immunoSEQ multiplex PCR assay. TCRdb limited this immuneACCESS table to in-frame rearrangements with V and J called. A share of clones is missing; checked studies link under half to unresolved V genes, and the rest is unexplained. A total of some 74,000 clones appear in this sample, about 88% of them only once. Around 1% of the sample is held by the ten biggest clonotypes. Sequencing used CD4+ or CD8+ T cells sorted from blood, obtained in a trial of the OX40 agonist ivuxolimab. The receptors come from an adult with an advanced solid tumor such as melanoma, head and neck, liver or kidney cancer.

V gene TRBV9 combines with J gene TRBJ2-2, with 12 bases lining up with TRBD2. This CDR3 is 17 amino acids long. From germline, CDR1 is SGDLS and CDR2 YYNGEE. With 3 bases clipped from V and 5 bases from J, the junction kept 8 bases outside the gene matches. The CDR3 DNA sequence: TGTGCCAGCAGCGGAAGCCCTCTAGCGGGGGGGACCGGGGAGCTGTTTTTT. Amino acid sequence: CASSGSPLAGGTGELFF.

CDR3 coding DNA: TGTGCCAGCAGCGTAGGGGGCGGGACGACCTACGAGCAGTACTTC. This encodes CASSVGGGTTYEQYF. V and J are TRBV9 and TRBJ2-7, with a tentative D call TRBD2 (6 bases). The CDR3 spans 15 residues. Germline lookup yields CDR1 SGDLS and CDR2 YYNGEE. The V end was cut by 0 bases, the J end by 2 bases, with 12 bases between.

The chain is built from TRBV11-1 and TRBJ2-3; TRBD2 aligns across 9 bases. With 4 bases clipped from V and 4 bases from J, the junction kept 6 bases outside the gene matches. From germline, CDR1 is SGHAT and CDR2 FQDESV (reference sequence). The CDR3 has 15 amino acids. The CDR3 reads CASSSSSGASDTQYF. The DNA of the CDR3 is TGTGCCAGCAGCTCTTCTAGCGGGGCTTCAGATACGCAGTATTTT.

V gene TRBV11-2 combines with J gene TRBJ1-1, with D tentatively TRBD1 (5 bases). The germline V gene encodes CDR1 SGHAT and CDR2 FQNNGV. V lost 6 bases, J lost 5 bases, and 16 bases lay in between. The CDR3 totals 14 residues. CDR3 loop: CASRPAGLMTEAFF. For the CDR3, the DNA is TGTGCCAGCAGGCCGGCGGGGCTGATGACTGAAGCTTTCTTT.

This clone was counted a single time. The chain links TRBV18 to TRBJ1-3, with D unresolved. V was trimmed by 0 bases and J by 8 bases, leaving 8 bases between them. The CDR3 is made up of 13 amino acids. Looked up from germline, CDR1 is KGHSH and CDR2 is LQKENI. The CDR3 sequence: CASSPPPEDTIYF. CDR3 bases: TGTGCCAGCTCACCACCGCCAGAGGACACCATATATTTT. Looking up the rest from reference TRBV18 and TRBJ1-3 gives the full variable domain: NAGVMQNPRHLVRRRGQEARLRCSPMKGHSHVYWYRQLPEEGLKFMVYLQKENIIDESGMPKERFSAEFPKEGPSILRIQQVVRGDSAAYFCASSPPPEDTIYFGEGSWLTVV.

The chain employs TRBV30 and TRBJ2-5, with TRBD2 matching over 10 bases. Germline V gene data show CDR1 as GTSNPN and CDR2 as SVGIG (reference sequence). The CDR3 length is 15 residues. V dropped 5 bases and J dropped 3; count of bases not matched to a gene: 9. Here the CDR3 DNA reads TGTGCCTGGGGACCGGGACTAGCGTCGGAAGAGACCCAGTACTTC. Amino acid sequence: CAWGPGLASEETQYF.

The chain uses TRBV11-3 and TRBJ1-2; D call uncertain. Trimming pared 0 bases from V and 5 bases from J, leaving 10 bases between. CDR1 and CDR2 from the germline V gene are SGHNT and YENEEA. The CDR3 extends over 14 amino acids. The CDR3 sequence is CASSLDPLGYGYTF. CDR3 DNA sequence: TGTGCCAGCAGCTTAGATCCCCTAGGGTATGGCTACACCTTC. Supplemented by reference TRBV11-3 and TRBJ1-2, the full variable domain reads EAGVVQSPRYKIIEKKQPVAFWCNPISGHNTLYWYLQNLGQGPELLIRYENEEAVDDSQLPKDRFSAERLKGVDSTLKIQPAELGDSAVYLCASSLDPLGYGYTFGSGTRLTVV.

V usage is TRBV9 and J usage is TRBJ2-1; D is unresolved. The CDR3 is 13 amino acids. Germline assignment: CDR1 SGDLS and CDR2 YYNGEE. The ends were cut back, 7 bases at V and 7 bases at J, with 15 bases in the middle. CDR3 nucleotide sequence: TGTGCCAGCGGGCAGGTCAACCGGAATGAGCAGTTCTTC. This gives the protein CASGQVNRNEQFF.

The gene calls are TRBV7-2 and TRBJ2-3; 7 bases agree with TRBD1. The trim removed 5 bases at V and 4 bases at J, leaving 9 bases unmatched. The length of the CDR3 is 15 residues. Germline V gene sequence: CDR1 SGHTA, CDR2 FQGNSA. The CDR3: CASSKGGYESDTQYF. Here the CDR3 DNA reads TGTGCCAGCAGCAAAGGGGGCTATGAGTCAGATACGCAGTATTTT.

The chain combines TRBV5-8 with TRBJ1-3; D gene uncertain. Germline V CDR1 and CDR2: SGHTS, YDEGEE. This CDR3 spans 13 amino acids. V was pared by 2 bases and J by 4 bases, with 7 bases between. DNA for the CDR3: TGTGCCAGCAGCTTAAGAGGGGGAAACACCATATATTTT. Translation gives CASSLRGGNTIYF.

The chain links TRBV5-4 to TRBJ2-1; D call uncertain. Germline V gives CDR1 SGHNT, CDR2 YYREEE (reference sequence). Trimming pared 4 bases from V and 7 bases from J, leaving 9 bases between. The length of the CDR3 is 12 residues. CDR3 amino acids: CASSIDGNEQFF. DNA of the CDR3: TGTGCCAGCAGCATAGACGGAAATGAGCAGTTCTTC.

The chain carries TRBV5-1 and TRBJ1-2; 8 nucleotides line up with TRBD1. The V and J ends lost 5 bases and 7 bases, in that order; junction bases with no gene match: 7. This CDR3 is 13 amino acids long. Germline V lookup: CDR1 SGHRS, CDR2 YFSETQ. The CDR3 nucleotides are TGCGCCAGCAGAGAGGCAGGGGGCTTTGGCTACACCTTC. Its translation: CASREAGGFGYTF.

A note on this clone: This specimen includes other DNA sequences encoding the same CDR3. The V gene is TRBV4-1, the J gene TRBJ2-7; 8 bases align to TRBD2. CDR3 length equals 15 residues. J was trimmed by 4 bases and V by 1 base; bases with no gene match: 6. Germline V gene data show CDR1 as MGHRA and CDR2 as YSYEKL. The CDR3 DNA is TGCGCCAGCAGCCAAGGAGCGGGAGTAGGGTACGAGCAGTACTTC. It codes for CASSQGAGVGYEQYF.

The J gene is TRBJ2-7, the V gene TRBV4-2; 7 bases map to TRBD2. Germline V gene sequence: CDR1 LGHNA, CDR2 YNFKEQ. Trimming took 6 bases from V and 2 from J; bases not matched to a gene: 13. The CDR3 runs to 16 residues. CDR3 amino acids: CASSREASHVTYEQYF. Here the CDR3 DNA reads TGTGCCAGCAGTCGGGAGGCCTCACACGTAACCTACGAGCAGTACTTC.

J is TRBJ2-7 and V is TRBV28; D is perhaps TRBD1 or TRBD2 (5 bases each). The CDR3 has 15 amino acids. CDR1 MDHEN and CDR2 SYDVKM come from the germline V gene. Trimming took 1 base from V and 2 from J, leaving 12 bases between them. CDR3 in amino acids: CASSLLGEPTYEQYF. In DNA form, the CDR3 reads TGTGCCAGCAGTTTATTGGGGGAGCCGACCTACGAGCAGTACTTC.

The chain links TRBV18 to TRBJ2-7; weak D call: TRBD2 (6 bases). Trimming removed 4 bases at V and 6 bases at J, with 16 bases between. The CDR3 runs to 14 residues. From germline, CDR1 is KGHSH and CDR2 LQKENI. Written as DNA, the CDR3 is TGTGCCAGCTCACAGGGATCGGGAGTTGGCGAGCAGTACTTC. Translated, it gives CASSQGSGVGEQYF.

V and J are TRBV5-6 and TRBJ1-4, with D unresolved. In germline, CDR1 is SGHDT, CDR2 YYEEEE. This CDR3 contains 15 residues. V was cut by 4 bases and J by 5 bases, with 15 bases left in between. The CDR3 region has the DNA TGTGCCAGCAGCCTCTGGGCCTTAAGGAATGAAAAACTGTTTTTT. This sequence encodes CASSLWALRNEKLFF.

The V and J genes are TRBV18 and TRBJ2-7, with D perhaps TRBD2 (5 bases). Trimming took off 2 bases at V and 4 bases at J, with 6 bases between the two ends. The V gene's germline CDR1 is KGHSH and CDR2 LQKENI. CDR3 length equals 12 residues. CDR3 in amino acids: CASSPGEYEQYF. CDR3 nucleotides: TGTGCCAGCTCACCAGGGGAGTACGAGCAGTACTTC.

The chain recombines TRBV7-9 with TRBJ2-7; D possibly corresponds to TRBD1 (5 bases). In germline, CDR1 is SEHNR, CDR2 FQNEAQ (reference sequence). The CDR3 is 15 residues long. V lost 5 bases and J lost 9, with 23 bases in between. CDR3 amino acids: CASSTTESRERAQYF. In DNA, the CDR3 is TGTGCCAGCAGCACTACCGAAAGCAGGGAAAGGGCGCAGTACTTC.

This clone was counted a few times. The rearrangement uses TRBV11-3 and TRBJ2-2; TRBD2 is a possible D gene (5 bases). The CDR3 length is 15 residues. V lost 5 bases and J lost 4, with 14 bases in between. CDR1 and CDR2 from the germline V gene are SGHNT and YENEEA. The CDR3 DNA sequence: TGTGCCAGCAGCCCGGCCCAGAGGGCCACCGGGGAGCTGTTTTTT. It encodes CASSPAQRATGELFF.

The chain recombines TRBV29-1 with TRBJ2-7; TRBD2 might be the D (6 bases). There are 13 residues in the CDR3. CDR1 is SQVTM and CDR2 is ANQGSEA in the germline V gene. Trimming took off 4 bases at V and 7 bases at J, with 17 bases between the two ends. CDR3 DNA sequence: TGCAGCGTTGCCAGGGCGGGGACTGTTGAGCAGTACTTC. It codes for CSVARAGTVEQYF.

CDR3 in DNA: TGTGCCAGTAGTATAGTGCCCGGGACAGGGGCGACCAATGAGCAGTTCTTC. This translates into CASSIVPGTGATNEQFF. This chain uses TRBV19 with TRBJ2-1, with 10 bases matching TRBD1. CDR1 LNHDA and CDR2 SQIVND come from the germline V gene (reference sequence). V lost 1 base and J lost 6; bases outside the gene matches: 9. The CDR3 is 17 residues long.

Regarding this clone: Just one base apart from a much larger clone, this may be a read error. The rearrangement links TRBV9 to TRBJ2-2, with TRBD2 identical over 9 bases. In germline, CDR1 is SGDLS, CDR2 YYNGEE. After removal of 6 bases from V and 7 bases from J, the junction contained 10 bases not matched to a gene. The CDR3 length is 15 residues. CDR3 sequence reads: CASNARSGSGGELFF. CDR3 coding DNA: TGTGCCAGCAACGCCCGTAGCGGGAGCGGCGGGGAGCTGTTTTTT.

V gene TRBV6-1 combines with J gene TRBJ1-5; the D gene is possibly TRBD1 (6 bases). The V and J ends lost 4 bases and 6 bases respectively, with 16 bases between them. Germline CDR1 and CDR2: MNHNS and SASEGT. There are 15 residues in the CDR3. This CDR3 reads CASSGRGGVSQPQHF. For the CDR3, the DNA is TGTGCCAGCAGTGGCCGAGGGGGGGTGTCTCAGCCCCAGCATTTT.

The chain recombines TRBV4-2 with TRBJ2-7, with TRBD2 matching over 8 bases. The CDR3 has 15 amino acids. Germline CDR1 is LGHNA and CDR2 is YNFKEQ. With V trimmed by 5 bases and J by 1 base, 7 bases remained unmatched. The CDR3 sequence: CASSSPGTSSYEQYF. The CDR3 bases are TGTGCCAGCAGCTCACCCGGGACTAGTTCCTACGAGCAGTACTTC.